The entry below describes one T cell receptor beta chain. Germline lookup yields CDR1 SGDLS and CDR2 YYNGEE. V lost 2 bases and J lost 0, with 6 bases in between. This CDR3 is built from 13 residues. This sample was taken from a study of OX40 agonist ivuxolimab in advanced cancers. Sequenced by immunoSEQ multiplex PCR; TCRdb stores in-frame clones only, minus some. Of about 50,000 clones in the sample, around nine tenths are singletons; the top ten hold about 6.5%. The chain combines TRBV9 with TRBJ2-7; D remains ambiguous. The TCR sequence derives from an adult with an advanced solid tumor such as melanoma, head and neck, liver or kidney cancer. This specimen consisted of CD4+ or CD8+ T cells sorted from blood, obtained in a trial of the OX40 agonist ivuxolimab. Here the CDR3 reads CASSVDVSYEQYF. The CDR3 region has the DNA TGTGCCAGCAGCGTGGACGTCTCCTACGAGCAGTACTTC. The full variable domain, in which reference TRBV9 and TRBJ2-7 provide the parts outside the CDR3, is DSGVTQTPKHLITATGQRVTLRCSPRSGDLSVYWYQQSLDQGLQFLIQYYNGEERAKGNILERFSAQQFPDLHSELNLSSLELGDSALYFCASSVDVSYEQYFGPGTRLTVT.